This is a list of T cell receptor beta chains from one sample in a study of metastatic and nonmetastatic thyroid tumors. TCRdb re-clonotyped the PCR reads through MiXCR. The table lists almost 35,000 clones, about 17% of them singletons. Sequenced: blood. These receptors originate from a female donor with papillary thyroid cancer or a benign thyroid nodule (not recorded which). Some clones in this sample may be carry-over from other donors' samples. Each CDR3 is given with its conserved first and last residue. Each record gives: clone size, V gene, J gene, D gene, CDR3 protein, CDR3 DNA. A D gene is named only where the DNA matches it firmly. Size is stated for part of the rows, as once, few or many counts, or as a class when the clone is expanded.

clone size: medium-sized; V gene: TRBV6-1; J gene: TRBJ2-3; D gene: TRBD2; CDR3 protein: CASSEISGSLDTQYF; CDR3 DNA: TGTGCCAGCAGTGAGATTAGCGGGAGTTTAGATACGCAGTATTTT
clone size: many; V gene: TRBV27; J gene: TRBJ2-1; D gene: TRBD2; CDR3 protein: CASSLAAAGIYNEQFF; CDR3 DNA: TGTGCCAGCAGTTTAGCCGCAGCGGGAATCTACAATGAGCAGTTCTTC
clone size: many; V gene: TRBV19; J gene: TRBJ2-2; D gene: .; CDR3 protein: CASKENRGGTGELFF; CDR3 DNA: TGTGCCAGTAAGGAAAACAGGGGAGGAACCGGGGAGCTGTTTTTT
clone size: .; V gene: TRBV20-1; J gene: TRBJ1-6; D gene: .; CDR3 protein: CSARALGGWYSPLHF; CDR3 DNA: TGCAGTGCTAGAGCCCTTGGGGGGTGGTATTCACCCCTCCACTTT
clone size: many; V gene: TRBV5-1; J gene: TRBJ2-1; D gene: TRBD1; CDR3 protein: CASSYSGTGAEFIYNEQFF; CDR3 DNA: TGCGCCAGCAGCTATTCCGGGACAGGGGCGGAATTTATCTACAATGAGCAGTTCTTC
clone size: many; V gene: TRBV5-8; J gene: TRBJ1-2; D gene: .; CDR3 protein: CASSLGGSVYGYTF; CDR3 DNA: TGTGCCAGCAGCTTGGGGGGTTCTGTCTATGGCTACACCTTC
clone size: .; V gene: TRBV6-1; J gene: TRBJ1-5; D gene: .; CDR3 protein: CASSFDGGQGNQPEHF; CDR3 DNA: TGTGCCAGCAGCTTCGACGGGGGGCAGGGCAATCAGCCCGAGCATTTT
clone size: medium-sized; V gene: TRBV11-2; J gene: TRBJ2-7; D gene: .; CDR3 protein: CASSGGGHYEQYF; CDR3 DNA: TGTGCCAGCTCTGGGGGGGGACACTACGAGCAGTACTTC
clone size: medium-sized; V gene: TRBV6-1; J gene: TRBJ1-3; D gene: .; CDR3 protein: CASREDRSTGNTIYF; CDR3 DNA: TGTGCCAGCAGGGAAGACAGGTCCACTGGAAACACCATATATTTT
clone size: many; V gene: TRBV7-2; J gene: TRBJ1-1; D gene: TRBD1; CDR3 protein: CASSYPTGGAFF; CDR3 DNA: TGTGCCAGCAGCTACCCTACAGGGGGAGCTTTCTTT
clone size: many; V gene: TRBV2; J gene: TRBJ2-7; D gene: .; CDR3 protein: CASSDTREYEQYF; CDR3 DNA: TGTGCCAGCAGTGATACCCGGGAGTACGAGCAGTACTTC
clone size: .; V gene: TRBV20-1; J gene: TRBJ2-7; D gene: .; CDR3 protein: CSARKTGRWGEQYF; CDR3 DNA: TGCAGTGCTAGAAAGACAGGGAGGTGGGGGGAGCAGTACTTC
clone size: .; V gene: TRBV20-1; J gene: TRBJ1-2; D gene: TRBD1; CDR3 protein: CSDRGQGQYYGYTF; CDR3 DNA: TGCAGTGATAGAGGACAGGGCCAGTACTATGGCTACACCTTC
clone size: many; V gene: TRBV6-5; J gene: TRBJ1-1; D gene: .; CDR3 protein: CASSYGGGTEAFF; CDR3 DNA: TGTGCCAGCAGTTACGGCGGAGGGACTGAAGCTTTCTTT
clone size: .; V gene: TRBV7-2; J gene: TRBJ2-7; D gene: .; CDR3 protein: CASTARYITYEQYF; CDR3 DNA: TGTGCCAGCACCGCCCGGTACATCACGTACGAGCAGTACTTC
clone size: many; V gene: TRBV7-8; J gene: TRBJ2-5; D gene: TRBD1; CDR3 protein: CASSAGTARNSETQYF; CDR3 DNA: TGTGCCAGCAGCGCTGGGACAGCAAGGAATTCTGAGACCCAGTACTTC
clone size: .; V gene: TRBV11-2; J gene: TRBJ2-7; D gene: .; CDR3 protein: CASSLDRVGYEQYF; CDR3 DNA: TGTGCCAGCAGCTTAGACAGGGTGGGGTACGAGCAGTACTTC
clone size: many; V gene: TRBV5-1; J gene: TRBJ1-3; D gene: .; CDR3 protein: CASRAGSSGNTIYF; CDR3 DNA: TGCGCCAGCAGAGCCGGGTCCTCTGGAAACACCATATATTTT
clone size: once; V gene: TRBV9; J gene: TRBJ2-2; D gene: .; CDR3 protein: CASSSTGIGGSNTGGLFF; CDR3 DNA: TGTGCCAGCAGCTCTACCGGGATAGGCGGGTCGAACACCGGGGGGCTGTTTTTT
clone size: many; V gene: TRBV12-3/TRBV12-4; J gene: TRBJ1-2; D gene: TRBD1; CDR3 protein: CASSPGTGGNYGYTF; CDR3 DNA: TGTGCCAGCAGTCCCGGGACAGGGGGCAACTATGGCTACACCTTC
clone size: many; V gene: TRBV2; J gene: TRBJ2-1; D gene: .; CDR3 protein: CASDSGASGEQFF; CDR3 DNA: TGTGCCAGCGACTCGGGTGCTTCGGGTGAGCAGTTCTTC
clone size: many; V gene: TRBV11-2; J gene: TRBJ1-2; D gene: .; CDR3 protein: CASSLVLAGHPYGYTF; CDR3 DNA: TGTGCCAGCAGCTTAGTATTAGCCGGGCACCCCTATGGCTACACCTTC
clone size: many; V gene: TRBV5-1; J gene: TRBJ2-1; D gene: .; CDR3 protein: CASSSLREHEQFF; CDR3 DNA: TGCGCCAGCAGCTCTCTTCGGGAGCATGAGCAGTTCTTC
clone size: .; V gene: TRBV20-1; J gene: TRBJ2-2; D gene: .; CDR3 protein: CSSTTGRGTGELFF; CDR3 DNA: TGCAGTTCTACGACAGGGAGGGGTACCGGGGAGCTGTTTTTC
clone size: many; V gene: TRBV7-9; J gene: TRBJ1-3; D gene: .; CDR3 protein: CASRGSPGNTIYF; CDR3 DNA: TGTGCCAGCAGGGGGTCTCCCGGTAACACCATATATTTT
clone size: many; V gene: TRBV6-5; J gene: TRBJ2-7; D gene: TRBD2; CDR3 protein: CASSYSGGGSYEQYF; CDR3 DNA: TGTGCCAGCAGTTACTCGGGCGGGGGTTCCTACGAGCAGTACTTC
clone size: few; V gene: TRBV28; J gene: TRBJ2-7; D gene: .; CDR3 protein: CASSFTTGQGRVYEQYF; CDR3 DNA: TGTGCCAGCAGTTTTACTACCGGGCAGGGGCGTGTCTACGAGCAGTACTTC
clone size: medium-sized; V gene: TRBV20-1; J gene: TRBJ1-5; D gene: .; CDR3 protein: CSARDLSDNQPQHF; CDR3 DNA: TGCAGTGCTAGAGATCTATCCGATAATCAGCCCCAGCATTTT
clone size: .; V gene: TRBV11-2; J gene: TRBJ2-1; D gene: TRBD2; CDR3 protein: CASSLGSPSGRCNEQFF; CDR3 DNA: TGTGCCAGCAGCTTAGGGTCCCCTAGCGGGAGGTGCAATGAGCAGTTCTTC
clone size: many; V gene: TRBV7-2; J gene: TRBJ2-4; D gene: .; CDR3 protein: CASSARNALFLKNIQYF; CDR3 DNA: TGTGCCAGCAGCGCACGGAACGCACTTTTCCTAAAAAACATTCAGTACTTC
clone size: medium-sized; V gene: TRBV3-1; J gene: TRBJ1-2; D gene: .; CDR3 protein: CASSVAAHYGYTF; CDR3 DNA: TGTGCCAGCAGCGTCGCGGCTCACTATGGCTACACCTTC
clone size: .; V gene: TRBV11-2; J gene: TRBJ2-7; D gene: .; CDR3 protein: CASSLREARNYEQYF; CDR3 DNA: TGTGCCAGCAGCTTAAGAGAGGCCAGGAACTACGAGCAGTACTTC
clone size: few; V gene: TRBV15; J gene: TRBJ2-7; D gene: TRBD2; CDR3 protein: CATSNTGGGSYEQYF; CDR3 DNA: TGTGCCACCAGCAATACGGGAGGCGGTTCCTACGAGCAGTACTTC
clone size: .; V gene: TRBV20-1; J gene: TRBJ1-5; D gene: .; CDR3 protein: CSAWGQGAKDSNQPQHF; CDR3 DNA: .
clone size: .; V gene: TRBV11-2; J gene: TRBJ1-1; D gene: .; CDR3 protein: CASSRPRGGEAFF; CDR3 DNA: TGCGCCAGCAGCAGGCCCCGGGGTGGCGAAGCTTTCTTT
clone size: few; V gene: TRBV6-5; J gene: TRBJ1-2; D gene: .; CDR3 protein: CASSFEWGLSGENYGYTF; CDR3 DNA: TGTGCCAGCAGTTTCGAATGGGGCTTATCGGGTGAAAACTATGGCTACACCTTC
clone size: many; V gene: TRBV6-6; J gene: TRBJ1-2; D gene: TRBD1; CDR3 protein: CASSYDRGLYGYTF; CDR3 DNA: TGTGCCAGCAGTTACGACAGGGGGCTCTATGGCTACACCTTC
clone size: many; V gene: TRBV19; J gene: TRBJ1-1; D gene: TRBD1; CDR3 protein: CASSIDAGQGGWGTEAFF; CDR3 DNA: TGTGCCAGTAGTATTGACGCGGGACAGGGAGGGTGGGGCACTGAAGCTTTCTTT
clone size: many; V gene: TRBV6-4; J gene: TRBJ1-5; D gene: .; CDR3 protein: CASSDTTFGPQHF; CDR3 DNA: TGTGCCAGCAGTGACACGACCTTTGGGCCCCAGCATTTT
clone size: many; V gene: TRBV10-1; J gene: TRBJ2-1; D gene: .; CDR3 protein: CAIGMPGDEQFF; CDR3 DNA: TGCGCCATAGGGATGCCGGGGGATGAGCAGTTCTTC
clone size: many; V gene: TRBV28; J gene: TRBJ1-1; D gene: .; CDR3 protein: CASMTGLNTEAFF; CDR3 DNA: TGTGCCAGCATGACAGGTTTGAACACTGAAGCTTTCTTT
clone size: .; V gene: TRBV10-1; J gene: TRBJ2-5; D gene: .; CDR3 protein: CASSLDTAAETQYF; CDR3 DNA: TGCGCCAGCAGCCTCGACACCGCAGCGGAGACCCAGTACTTC
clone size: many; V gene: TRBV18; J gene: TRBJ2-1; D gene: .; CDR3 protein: CASSPGQINEQFF; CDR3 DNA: TGTGCCAGCTCACCCGGACAGATCAATGAGCAGTTCTTC
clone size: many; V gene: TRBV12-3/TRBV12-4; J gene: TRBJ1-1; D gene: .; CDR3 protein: CASSLPTSLYTEAFF; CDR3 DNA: TGTGCCAGCAGTTTACCCACCTCTTTATACACTGAAGCTTTCTTT
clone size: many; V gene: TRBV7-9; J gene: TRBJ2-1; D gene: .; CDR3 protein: CASTKLGSGITSEQFF; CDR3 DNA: TGTGCCAGCACCAAGTTAGGTTCTGGTATTACCAGTGAGCAGTTCTTC
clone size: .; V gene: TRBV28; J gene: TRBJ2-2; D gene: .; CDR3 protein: CASRTQANTGEPFF; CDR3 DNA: TGTGCCAGCAGGACGCAAGCGAACACCGGGGAGCCGTTTTTT
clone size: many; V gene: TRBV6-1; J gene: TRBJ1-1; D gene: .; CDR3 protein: CASSELQGNTEAFF; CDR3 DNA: TGTGCCAGCAGTGAATTACAGGGGAACACTGAAGCTTTCTTT
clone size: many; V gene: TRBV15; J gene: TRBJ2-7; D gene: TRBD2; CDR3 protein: CATSTRTSGRRMNYEQYF; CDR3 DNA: TGTGCCACCAGCACCCGCACTAGCGGGAGGAGAATGAACTACGAGCAGTACTTC
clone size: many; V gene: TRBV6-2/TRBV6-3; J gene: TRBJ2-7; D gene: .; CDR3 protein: CASLHRSDEQYF; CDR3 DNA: TGTGCCAGCCTGCATCGGTCCGACGAGCAGTACTTC
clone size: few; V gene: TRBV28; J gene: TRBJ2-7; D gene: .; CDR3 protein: CASTPRGAGNYQQYF; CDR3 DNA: TGTGCCAGCACCCCCCGGGGTGCAGGGAACTACCAGCAGTACTTC
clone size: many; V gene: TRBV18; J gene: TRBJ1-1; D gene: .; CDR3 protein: CASSLLAKDAFAEAFF; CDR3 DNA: TGTGCCAGCTCACTCCTCGCCAAGGACGCCTTCGCTGAAGCTTTCTTT
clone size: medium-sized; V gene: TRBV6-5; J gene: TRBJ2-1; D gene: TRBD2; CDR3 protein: CASSYKTSGGTYNEQFF; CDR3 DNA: TGTGCCAGCAGTTACAAGACTAGCGGGGGAACCTACAATGAGCAGTTCTTC
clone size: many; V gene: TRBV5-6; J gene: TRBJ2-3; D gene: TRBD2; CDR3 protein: CASSFPSSGRTDTQYF; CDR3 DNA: TGTGCCAGCAGCTTCCCATCTAGCGGGAGAACAGATACGCAGTATTTT
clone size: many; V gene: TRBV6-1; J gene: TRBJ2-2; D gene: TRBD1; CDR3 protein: CASSEGQVHTGELFF; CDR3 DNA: TGTGCCAGCAGTGAGGGACAGGTGCACACCGGGGAGCTGTTTTTT
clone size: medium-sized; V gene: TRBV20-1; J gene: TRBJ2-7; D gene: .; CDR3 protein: CSARDAAYPTYEQYF; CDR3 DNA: TGCAGTGCTAGAGATGCGGCTTACCCAACCTACGAGCAGTACTTC